This T cell receptor beta chain is from a study of blood T cell repertoires in COVID-19. Background on the study: T cells, B-cell-depleted T cells, or PBMCs provided the cDNA or gDNA that served as material.

This clone was seen a handful of times. Some clones are missing from TCRdb's copy, which holds only in-frame ones; the method was immunoSEQ multiplex PCR. The sample lists about 200,000 clones; around 80% were seen once. The source is a human donor in a cohort sampled during active COVID-19. Material for sequencing was peripheral blood.

The CDR3 loop is CASSAGQLSYNEQFF. Here the CDR3 DNA reads TGCGCCAGCAGCGCCGGACAGTTATCCTACAATGAGCAGTTCTTC. The V and J genes are TRBV5-1 and TRBJ2-1, with D perhaps matching TRBD1 (6 bases). With 4 bases removed from V and 1 base from J, the gap between germline ends came to 12 bases. The CDR3 sequence is 15 residues long. Germline V gene data show CDR1 as SGHRS and CDR2 as YFSETQ.